One sample yielded the 15 T cell receptor beta chains listed below, sequenced in a study of radiotherapy plus CTLA-4 blockade in lung cancer. Here immunoSEQ multiplex PCR was the method, and the copy in TCRdb shows in-frame clones only, minus some. The sample carries roughly 76,000 clones, nearly 75% recorded once. The starting material was peripheral blood, obtained from a patient treated with radiotherapy plus ipilimumab. The receptors shown here come from a human donor with non-small cell lung cancer whose response to radiotherapy plus ipilimumab could not be evaluated.

This clone was seen a few times. The chain has TRBV5-5 and TRBJ1-1; perhaps TRBD1 as D (5 bases). CDR3 length equals 13 residues. V lost 1 base and J lost 1, with 5 bases in between. Germline V gives CDR1 SGHKS, CDR2 YYEKEE (reference sequence). The CDR3 nucleotides read TGTGCCAGCAGCTTGACAGGGAACACTGAAGCTTTCTTT. Its protein is CASSLTGNTEAFF.

The gene calls are TRBV4-1 and TRBJ2-5, with 8 bases lining up with TRBD2. This CDR3 is built from 16 residues. The V and J ends lost 0 bases and 2 bases, in that order; junction bases with no gene match: 5. The V gene's germline CDR1 is MGHRA and CDR2 YSYEKL. The CDR3 spells CASSQDGRGGQETQYF. Written as DNA, the CDR3 is TGCGCCAGCAGCCAAGATGGGCGCGGGGGGCAAGAGACCCAGTACTTC.

The CDR3 sequence is CASSRKNPAGTVKAYEQYF. CDR3 bases: TGTGCCAGCAGCCGAAAGAATCCCGCCGGGACAGTGAAGGCCTACGAGCAGTACTTC. The chain couples TRBV11-3 to TRBJ2-7; the match to TRBD1 covers 7 bases. CDR1 is SGHNT and CDR2 is YENEEA in the germline V gene. Trimming took 5 bases from V and 2 from J; bases not matched to a gene: 21. This CDR3 region has 19 residues.

The count of this clone is one. The chain recombines TRBV28 with TRBJ1-6; TRBD1 matches 8 bases. Germline V gene sequence: CDR1 MDHEN, CDR2 SYDVKM. This CDR3 is built from 15 residues. The V gene end was trimmed by 5 bases and the J gene end by 4 bases; junction bases not matched to a gene: 4. CDR3: CASSLRGPYNSPLHF. DNA of the CDR3: TGTGCCAGCAGTCTCAGGGGGCCGTATAATTCACCCCTCCACTTT.

This clone was counted between two and nine times. This rearrangement joins TRBV5-6 to TRBJ1-1; 7 positions agree with TRBD1. V was clipped by 1 base and J by 7 bases; unmatched bases: 13. CDR1 is SGHDT, CDR2 YYEEEE, per germline. This CDR3 has 16 residues. The chain's CDR3 is CASSLQVQGVYGEAFF. For the CDR3, the DNA is TGTGCCAGCAGCTTGCAAGTCCAGGGGGTATATGGTGAAGCTTTCTTT. The full variable domain, completed using reference TRBV5-6 and TRBJ1-1, is DAGVTQSPTHLIKTRGQQVTLRCSPKSGHDTVSWYQQALGQGPQFIFQYYEEEERQRGNFPDRFSGHQFPNYSSELNVNALLLGDSALYLCASSLQVQGVYGEAFFGQGTRLTVV.

The J gene is TRBJ1-5, the V gene TRBV27; 10 bases line up with TRBD1. Germline values: CDR1 MNHEY, CDR2 SMNVEV (reference sequence). The CDR3 sequence is 13 residues long. Trimming removed 4 bases from V and 10 bases from J; junction bases left unmatched: 4. The CDR3 DNA is TGTGCCAGCAGTTCGGGACAGGGGTTCCCCCAGCATTTT. It specifies CASSSGQGFPQHF.

The CDR3, as DNA: TGTGCCAGCAGCCGGGACAGACAGAACTATGGCTACACCTTC. Its translation is CASSRDRQNYGYTF. The rearrangement joins TRBV7-2 to TRBJ1-2, with 7 bases aligning to TRBD1. The CDR3 sequence is 14 residues long. J lost 2 bases, V lost 5 bases, and 5 bases had no gene match. Germline CDR1 is SGHTA and CDR2 is FQGNSA.

This clone came up once. The V and J genes are TRBV18 and TRBJ2-2, with D possibly TRBD2 on 6 matching bases. Germline CDR1 KGHSH, CDR2 LQKENI. V was pared by 1 base and J by 7 bases, with 16 bases between. The CDR3 runs to 16 residues. The DNA of the CDR3 is TGTGCCAGCTCACCACTTATCCTCCAGGGAGGCGGGGAGCTGTTTTTT. Protein sequence: CASSPLILQGGGELFF.

This clone was counted a single time. V is TRBV11-2 and J is TRBJ2-1, with 8 bases identical to TRBD2. Germline values: CDR1 SGHAT, CDR2 FQNNGV. This CDR3 spans 16 amino acids. After removal of 0 bases from V and 3 bases from J, the junction contained 4 bases not matched to a gene. The CDR3 loop is CASSLELAAVYNEQFF. DNA of the CDR3: TGTGCCAGCAGCTTAGAACTAGCGGCTGTCTACAATGAGCAGTTCTTC.

The chain links TRBV9 to TRBJ2-3; no reliable D call. CDR1 and CDR2 (germline): SGDLS, YYNGEE. Trimming stripped 2 bases from V and 3 bases from J, with 13 bases between. The CDR3 has 15 amino acids. The CDR3 nucleotides are TGTGCCAGCAGCGTTTTGCTAGGTTCGACAGATACGCAGTATTTT. Its translation is CASSVLLGSTDTQYF. The full variable domain, in which reference TRBV9 and TRBJ2-3 provide the parts outside the CDR3, is DSGVTQTPKHLITATGQRVTLRCSPRSGDLSVYWYQQSLDQGLQFLIQYYNGEERAKGNILERFSAQQFPDLHSELNLSSLELGDSALYFCASSVLLGSTDTQYFGPGTRLTVL.

The chain employs TRBV6-6 and TRBJ2-1; 12 bases are a match to TRBD2. Germline V CDR1 and CDR2: MNHNY, SVGAGI (reference sequence). Losses at the gene ends were 5 bases for V and 10 bases for J; bases not matched to a gene: 9. The CDR3 sequence is 15 residues long. DNA for the CDR3: TGTGCCAGCAGTCAAGGACTAGCGGGGAAGTCAGAGCAGTTCTTC. Amino acid sequence: CASSQGLAGKSEQFF.

The chain is built from TRBV5-1 and TRBJ1-3; no reliable D call. The CDR3 is 15 residues long. The germline V gene encodes CDR1 SGHRS and CDR2 YFSETQ. V was clipped by 2 bases and J by 0 bases, with 9 bases between them. This CDR3 is CASSFTATSGNTIYF. The CDR3 nucleotides read TGCGCCAGCAGCTTTACAGCCACCTCTGGAAACACCATATATTTT.

J is TRBJ2-1 and V is TRBV6-5, with D tentatively TRBD2 (5 bases). Germline V gene lookup returns CDR1 MNHEY and CDR2 SVGAGI. Trimming shortened V by 0 bases and J by 4 bases, and 7 bases separated the two germline ends. The CDR3 is made up of 14 amino acids. The CDR3 protein is CASSYSRTYNEQFF. The CDR3 nucleotides are TGTGCCAGCAGTTACTCGAGGACTTACAATGAGCAGTTCTTC.

The chain joins TRBV7-9 to TRBJ2-5, with 8 bases lining up with TRBD2. The CDR3 has 15 amino acids. Germline loops: CDR1 SEHNR, CDR2 FQNEAQ (reference sequence). V lost 3 bases, J lost 4 bases, and 7 bases stayed unmatched. The DNA for the CDR3 is TGTGCCAGCAGCTTCCGGAGCGGGGGAGGAGAGACCCAGTACTTC. Translation: CASSFRSGGGETQYF.

The chain has TRBV9 and TRBJ2-7, with 8 bases lining up with TRBD1. The CDR3 contains 15 residues. V shed 2 bases and J 3 bases; nucleotides not matched to a gene: 7. Germline values: CDR1 SGDLS, CDR2 YYNGEE. The CDR3 reads CASSVRAGGDYEQYF. CDR3 nucleotides: TGTGCCAGCAGCGTTAGGGCAGGGGGCGACTACGAGCAGTACTTC.